Sequencing of this T cell receptor (beta chain) was carried out in a study of blood T cell repertoires in COVID-19 (dated by TCRdb to 2020 to 2021). Background on the whole study: The collaborator samples originated in the United States, Italy and Spain and spanned the acute and convalescent phases of COVID-19. The prospective study material was composed of cDNA or gDNA derived from T cells, B-cell-depleted T cells, or PBMCs. The dataset comprised deeply sampled blood TCRbeta repertoires from subjects exposed to, actively infected with, or recovered from COVID-19. The repertoires were made available in a free public database intended to serve as a resource for research on the immune response to SARS-CoV-2. The samples were drawn from the first 160 participants of the ongoing ImmuneRACE study and from 950 to 1,500 subjects provided by 6 global collaborators. Sample metadata almost always included a de-identified subject ID, COVID-19 status, age in years and sex. Where available, HLA class I and class II types were obtained from metadata supplied by the sample provider rather than from assay-based typing.

The immunoSEQ Assay, a bias-controlled multiplex PCR, was used to amplify TCRbeta CDR3 regions from genomic DNA. Per the source publication's procedure: The number of nucleated cells in each sample was estimated by amplification of reference gene primers within the assay. To quantify the absolute abundance of each unique TCRbeta CDR3 rearrangement, sequence reads were collapsed and filtered. For each sample, productive Simpson clonality was calculated as the square root of Simpson's diversity index over productive rearrangements. TCRdb's version of the immuneACCESS table is confined to in-frame rearrangements and falls short of the full clone set. An unresolved V gene accounts for under half of the shortfall where checked; the remainder is of unknown origin. D and trimming were read from the DNA, whereas the V and J calls and clone size are those reported in that table. Within this sample are about 160,000 clones, with roughly 93% of them counted one time only. 2% to 3% of the sample is in the top ten clones.

The CDR3 measures 13 amino acids from cysteine to phenylalanine. Of all the DNA, just the CDR3 is kept, 39 bases in frame from base 1. Via the germline V gene, CDR1 is KGHSH and CDR2 LQKENI. V gives up 2 bases and J gives up 8 bases, and the segment between their germline ends measures 10 bases. Each collaborating institution followed its own protocols to collect whole blood in K2EDTA tubes. For TCRbeta analysis, collaborator samples were shipped as frozen whole blood, as isolated PBMCs, or as DNA extracted from either sample type. As concerns this clone: Its antigen is still unknown. There are no base qualities to consult, and no much larger clone falls within one base.

Study-wide conclusions, independent of this receptor: The amount of clinical and demographic metadata varied by source and participant and was provided uncurated.

This receptor chain uses TRBV18 and TRBJ1-3; possibly the D gene is TRBD1, per 6 matching bases. The sample was peripheral blood. The receptor was isolated from a man between 18 and 35 years old with acute or convalescent COVID-19. The sequence in DNA is TGTGCCAGCTCACCAGAGGGGGTGGACACCATATATTTT. Translated, it gives CASSPEGVDTIYF.